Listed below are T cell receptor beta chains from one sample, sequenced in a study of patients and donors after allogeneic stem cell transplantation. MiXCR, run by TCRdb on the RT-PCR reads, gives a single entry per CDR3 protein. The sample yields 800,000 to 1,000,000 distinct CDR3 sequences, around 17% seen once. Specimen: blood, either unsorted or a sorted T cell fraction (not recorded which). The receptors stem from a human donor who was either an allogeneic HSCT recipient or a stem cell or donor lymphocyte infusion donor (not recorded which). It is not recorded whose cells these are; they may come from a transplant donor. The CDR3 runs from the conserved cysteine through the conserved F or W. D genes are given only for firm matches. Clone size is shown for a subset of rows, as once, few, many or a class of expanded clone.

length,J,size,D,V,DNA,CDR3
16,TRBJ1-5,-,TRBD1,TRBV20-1,TGCAGTGCTAGATCTCCAGGGACAGGCGCCAATCAGCCCCAGCATTTT,CSARSPGTGANQPQHF
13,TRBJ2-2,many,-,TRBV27,TGTGCCAGCACCTACGGGGTACCCGGGGAGCTGTTTTTT,CASTYGVPGELFF
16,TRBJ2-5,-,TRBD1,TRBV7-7,TGTGCCAGCAGCTCGAGCGGGACAGGGGGGACAGAGACCCAGTACTTC,CASSSSGTGGTETQYF
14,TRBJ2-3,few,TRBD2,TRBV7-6,TGTGCCAGCAGCTTAGGTAGCGGGAGGGATACGCAGTATTTT,CASSLGSGRDTQYF
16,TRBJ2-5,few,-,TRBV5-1,TGCGCCAGCAGCTTGGCCGCAACCCTCCGTACGGAGACCCAGTACTTC,CASSLAATLRTETQYF
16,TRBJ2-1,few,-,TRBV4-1,TGCGCCAGCAGCCAAGAATACCCAGCCCTCAGCAATGAGCAGTTCTTC,CASSQEYPALSNEQFF
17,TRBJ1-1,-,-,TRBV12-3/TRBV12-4,TGTGCCAGCAGTTTAAGGAGACGGGGCAGGGTGAACACTGAAGCTTTCTTT,CASSLRRRGRVNTEAFF
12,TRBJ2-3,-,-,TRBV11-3,TGTGCCAGCAGCGGAGTATCAGATACGCAGTATTTT,CASSGVSDTQYF
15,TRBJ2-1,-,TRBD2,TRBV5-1,TGCGCCAGCAGCGCCACCGGGACTATTAAAAATGAGCAGTTCTTC,CASSATGTIKNEQFF
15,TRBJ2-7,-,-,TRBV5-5,TGTGCCAGCAGCTTGGAACCGGGACGCAAAAAGGAGCAGTACTTC,CASSLEPGRKKEQYF
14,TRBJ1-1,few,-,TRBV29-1,TGCAGCGTTGAAGAGCGGGGGGGGTGGACTGAAGCTTTCTTT,CSVEERGGWTEAFF
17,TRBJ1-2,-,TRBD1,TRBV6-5,TGTGCCAGCAGTTACTCTTCCGGACAGGGGGTTTGGTATGGCTACACCTTC,CASSYSSGQGVWYGYTF
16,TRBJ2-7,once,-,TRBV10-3,TGTGCCATCAGTGACACCCGGGACACAGACTCCTACGAGCAGTACTTC,CAISDTRDTDSYEQYF
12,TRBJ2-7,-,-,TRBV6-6,TGTGCCAGCAGTCCCAACGGCTACGAGCAGTACTTC,CASSPNGYEQYF
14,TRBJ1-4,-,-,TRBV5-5,TGTGCCAGCAGCGTAGACGTAACTAATGAAAAACTGTTTTTT,CASSVDVTNEKLFF
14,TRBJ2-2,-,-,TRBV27,TGTGCCAGCAGTTTAACGCAGGGGCTCGGGGAGCTGTTTTTT,CASSLTQGLGELFF
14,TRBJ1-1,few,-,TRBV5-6,TGTGCCAGCAGCTGGACTGATATGAACACTGAAGCTTTCTTT,CASSWTDMNTEAFF
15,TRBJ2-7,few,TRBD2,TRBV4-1,TGCGCCAGCAGCCCTAGACTAGCGGGCCAACTAGAGCAGTACTTC,CASSPRLAGQLEQYF
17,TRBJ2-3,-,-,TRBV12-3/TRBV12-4,TGTGCCAGCAGTGCCGGTTGGGGGGGGCCCTCGGGCGATACGCAGTATTTT,CASSAGWGGPSGDTQYF
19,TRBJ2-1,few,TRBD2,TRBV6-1,TGTGCCAGCAGTCTGACTAGCGGGAGCGCACTAAGCTCCTACAATGAGCAGTTCTTC,CASSLTSGSALSSYNEQFF
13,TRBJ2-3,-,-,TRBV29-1,TGCAGCGTTGATGGTGGTAGCACAGATACGCAGTATTTT,CSVDGGSTDTQYF
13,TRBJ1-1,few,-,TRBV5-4,TGTGCCAGCAGCTTACCGGGGGTCTCTGAAGCTTTCTTT,CASSLPGVSEAFF
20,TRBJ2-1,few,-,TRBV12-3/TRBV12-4,TGTGCCAGCAGTTTCCACTACCCGGACCCGTCTTTGATAGGCTACAATGAGCAGTTCTTC,CASSFHYPDPSLIGYNEQFF
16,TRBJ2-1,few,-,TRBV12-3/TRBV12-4,TGTGCCAGCAGGGTTGGACTGGGCGGGGTGAACAATGAGCAGTTCTTC,CASRVGLGGVNNEQFF
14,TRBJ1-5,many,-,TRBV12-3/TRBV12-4,TGTGCCAGCAGTTTGCTTGAGAGCAATCAGCCCCAGCATTTT,CASSLLESNQPQHF
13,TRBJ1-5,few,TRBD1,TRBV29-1,TGCAGCGTAAGGGGGCGCGGGGATCAGCCCCAGCATTTT,CSVRGRGDQPQHF
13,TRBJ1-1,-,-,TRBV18,TGTGCCAGCCACAGCGCCATGAACACTGAAGCTTTCTTT,CASHSAMNTEAFF
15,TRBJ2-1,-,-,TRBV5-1,TGCGCCAGCAGCTTGGATACAGGCTCCTACAATGAGCAGTTCTTC,CASSLDTGSYNEQFF
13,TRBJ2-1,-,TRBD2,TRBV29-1,TGCAGCGGTGCTAGCGGCTCCTACAATGAGCAGTTCTTC,CSGASGSYNEQFF
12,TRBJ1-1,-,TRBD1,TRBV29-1,TGCAGCGCCTCGACAGGGGAAACTGAAGCTTTCTTT,CSASTGETEAFF
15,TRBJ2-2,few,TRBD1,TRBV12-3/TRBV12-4,TGTGCCAGCAGGTCTCCCAGGGGGCGGGCCGGGGAGCTGTTTTTT,CASRSPRGRAGELFF
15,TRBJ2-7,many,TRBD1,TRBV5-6,TGTGCCAGCAGCCCGGAGACAGGGAGAGCCTACGAGCAGTACTTC,CASSPETGRAYEQYF
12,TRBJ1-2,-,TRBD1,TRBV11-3,TGTGCCAGCAGCCCTGGGACAGACGGCTACACCTTC,CASSPGTDGYTF
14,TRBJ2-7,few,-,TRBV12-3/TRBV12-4,TGTGCCAGCAGCACCCGGGACCCCGGGCAGAGGCAGTACTTC,CASSTRDPGQRQYF
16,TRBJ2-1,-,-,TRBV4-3,TGCGCCAGCAGCCGAACTAGCCTTGGCTCCTACAATGAGCAGTTCTTC,CASSRTSLGSYNEQFF
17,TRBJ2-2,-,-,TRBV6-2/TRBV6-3,TGTGCCAGCAGTTACCCGGGGGTGGCCGCGAACACCGGGGAGCTGTTTTTT,CASSYPGVAANTGELFF
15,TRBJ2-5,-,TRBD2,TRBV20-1,TGCAGTGCTAGAGTTGGCGGGAGGGCCGTGGAGACCCAGTACTTC,CSARVGGRAVETQYF
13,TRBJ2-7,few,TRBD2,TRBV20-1,TGCAGTGCTAGGCCTAGCGGGAGAAATCAGCAGTACTTC,CSARPSGRNQQYF
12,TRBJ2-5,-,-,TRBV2,TGTGCCAGCAGTGAGGCCTCCGAGACCCAGTACTTC,CASSEASETQYF
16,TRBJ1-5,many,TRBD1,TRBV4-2,TGTGCCAGCAGCCGAGACGACAGGGGGGTCAATCAGCCCCAGCATTTT,CASSRDDRGVNQPQHF
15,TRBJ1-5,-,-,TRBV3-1,TGTGCCAGCAGCCAAGACCCCGACCCTAATCAGCCCCAGCATTTT,CASSQDPDPNQPQHF
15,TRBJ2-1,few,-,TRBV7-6,TGTGCCAGCAGCGTTAGCGGATACTCCTACAATGAGCAGTTCTTC,CASSVSGYSYNEQFF
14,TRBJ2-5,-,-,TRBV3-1,TGTGCCAGCAGCCAAGGTTCGACTTCCAAGACCCAGTACTTC,CASSQGSTSKTQYF
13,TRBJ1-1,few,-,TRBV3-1,TGTGCCAGCACCCCAACCAGGGACACTGAAGCTTTCTTT,CASTPTRDTEAFF
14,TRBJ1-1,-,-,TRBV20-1,TGCAGTGCTCCTGACAGCTCGGTTTTCACTGAAGCTTTCTTT,CSAPDSSVFTEAFF
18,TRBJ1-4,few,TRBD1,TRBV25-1,TGTGCCAGCAGTGCCCTCCCTACAGGGGGTCCGGGTAATGAAAAACTGTTTTTT,CASSALPTGGPGNEKLFF
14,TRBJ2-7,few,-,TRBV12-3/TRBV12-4,TGTGCCAGCAGTTCACGGGACATCGGGCCCGAGCAGTACTTC,CASSSRDIGPEQYF
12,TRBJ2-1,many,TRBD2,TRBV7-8,TGTGCCAGCAGCTTAGAGCCCGGGGGGGAGTTCTTC,CASSLEPGGEFF
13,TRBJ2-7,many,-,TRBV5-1,TGCGCCAGCAGCTTGGACAGCATTTACGAGCAGTACTTC,CASSLDSIYEQYF
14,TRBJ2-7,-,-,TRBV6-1,TGTGCCAGCAGTGAAAGACGGAGCTCCTACGAGCAGTACTTC,CASSERRSSYEQYF
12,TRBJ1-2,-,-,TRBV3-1,TGTGCCAGCAGCCAAGACATAAAGGGCTACACCTTC,CASSQDIKGYTF
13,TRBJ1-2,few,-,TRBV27,TGTGCCAGCGGGCGCCGAGCAGGGGATGGCTACACCTTC,CASGRRAGDGYTF
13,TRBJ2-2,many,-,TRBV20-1,TGCAGTGCTAGCGGGAGGAACACCGGGGAGCTGTTTTTT,CSASGRNTGELFF
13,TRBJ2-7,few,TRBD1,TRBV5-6,TGTGCCAGCAGCTTAACAGGGGAAGGCGAGCAGTACTTC,CASSLTGEGEQYF
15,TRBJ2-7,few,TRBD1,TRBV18,TGTGCCAGCTCACCACACGGGACAGGGGTCCACGAGCAGTACTTC,CASSPHGTGVHEQYF